This is a list of T cell receptor beta chains from one sample in a study of T cell responses to AZD1222 COVID-19 vaccine. The repertoire was sequenced with immunoSEQ multiplex PCR; TCRdb's copy has only in-frame clones and lacks some. The sample includes about 170,000 clones, 87% of them seen just once. This sample comprised peripheral blood, obtained on day 0 of AZD1222 vaccination. These receptor sequences come from an adult in good health. CDR3s include the opening cysteine and the closing phenylalanine or tryptophan. The order of the fields is V gene, J gene, CDR3 protein.

TRBV15	TRBJ2-7	CATSRDRTGGLVFFSYEQYF
TRBV11-1	TRBJ2-1	CASSLSTDNEQFF
TRBV2	TRBJ2-1	CASSSQAGGYNEQFF
TRBV10-2	TRBJ1-2	CASSESTRGHSYGYTF
TRBV2	TRBJ1-1	CASRRGGGGAEAFF
TRBV5-1	TRBJ2-3	CASRAIGVSGRRVDTQYF
TRBV6-5	TRBJ2-2	CASRSGTLTGELFF
TRBV27	TRBJ2-7	CASSSPFTGEQYF
TRBV19	TRBJ2-5	CASSIRDLGTQYF
TRBV24-1	TRBJ2-1	CATSDPGLAADEQFF
TRBV3-1/TRBV3-2	TRBJ2-2	CASSPKLTSGELFF
TRBV7-2	TRBJ1-6	CASSLGSILSPLHF
TRBV30	TRBJ1-4	CAGQTGSYEKLFF
TRBV19	TRBJ2-3	CASSLRERTDTQYF
TRBV24-1	TRBJ2-1	CATSDSGGVVYNEQFF
TRBV11-3	TRBJ2-1	CASSLMARNEQFF
TRBV19	TRBJ2-7	CASKALAVAYEQYF
TRBV14	TRBJ1-2	CASSPYLDRSGYTF
TRBV10-3	TRBJ2-2	CAISEAPNTGELFF
TRBV11-3	TRBJ2-7	CASSLAPYEQYF
TRBV19	TRBJ1-2	CASRLYGYTF
TRBV4-2	TRBJ2-1	CASSQEANVGEQFF
TRBV4-2	TRBJ1-6	CASSPPRAGLDSPLHF
TRBV30	TRBJ1-2	CACPAGGFNYGYTF
TRBV7-9	TRBJ2-3	CASSDGQKISTDTQYF
TRBV21-1	TRBJ2-1	CASPVKQGLRTYNEQFF
TRBV14	TRBJ2-7	CASSLLQGHIYEQYF
TRBV4-1	TRBJ2-1	CASSQVSSIYNEQFF